One and the same sample provided the 3 T cell receptor beta chains below, sequenced in a study of T cell responses to AZD1222 COVID-19 vaccine. The repertoire was sequenced with immunoSEQ multiplex PCR; TCRdb's copy has only in-frame clones and lacks some. Among around 54,000 clones listed, 86% were seen once. This material consisted of peripheral blood, taken 28 days after the second AZD1222 dose. Source of these receptors: an adult who received the AZD1222 COVID-19 vaccine.

This clone showed up just a few times. V and J are TRBV7-8 and TRBJ1-4; TRBD1 is a possible D gene (5 bases). The CDR3 contains 17 residues. The germline V gene has CDR1 SGHVS and CDR2 FQNEAQ. Trimming shortened V by 5 bases and J by 1 base, and 17 bases separated the two germline ends. CDR3 nucleotides: TGTGCCAGCAGCCCGAAGAGGGGCGTTCGAACTAATGAAAAACTGTTTTTT. It encodes CASSPKRGVRTNEKLFF.

The CDR3 sequence: CATSVDRGQGRETQYF. The CDR3 DNA follows: TGTGCCACCAGCGTAGACAGGGGACAGGGTAGGGAGACCCAGTACTTC. J is TRBJ2-5 and V is TRBV15; 9 bases map to TRBD1. J gave up 5 bases and V 5 bases, and 12 bases lay outside the gene matches. The CDR3 has 16 residues. CDR1 LNHNV and CDR2 YYDKDF come from the germline V gene (reference sequence).

This sequence joins TRBV3-1 (or the pseudogene TRBV3-2) and TRBJ1-2; 7 nucleotides line up with TRBD1. The CDR3 spans 14 residues. Trimming cost V 6 bases and J 6 bases; bases outside gene matches: 10. Germline assignment: CDR1 LGHDT and CDR2 YNNKEL (reference sequence). CDR3 nucleotides: TGTGCCAGCAGGCAGCGAGGGGGCGAAAATGGCTACACCTTC. It encodes CASRQRGGENGYTF.